What follows are 11 T cell receptor beta chains derived from one specimen sequenced in a study of CXCR4 blockade with PD-1 therapy in pancreatic cancer (dated by TCRdb to about 2019). The receptor library was made with the immunoSEQ multiplex PCR assay. This immuneACCESS table, as held by TCRdb, lists in-frame sequences with V and J called but not all clones. Of the missing ones, under half trace to an unresolved V gene in checked studies; the others have no known cause. This sample gives roughly 15,000 clones in total; around 72% of them show up just once. Of the sample, more than 4.5% is held by the ten largest clones. Source material: tumor tissue. The receptor set was obtained from a human donor with pancreatic ductal adenocarcinoma.

The chain uses TRBV18 and TRBJ2-7; either TRBD1 or TRBD2 may fit D (5 bases each). The V gene's germline CDR1 is KGHSH and CDR2 LQKENI. This CDR3 has 13 residues. Trimming took off 4 bases at V and 2 bases at J, with 9 bases between the two ends. CDR3 bases: TGTGCCAGCTCACATGGGGACCCCTACGAGCAGTACTTC. Protein: CASSHGDPYEQYF.

The chain joins TRBV18 to TRBJ1-1; possible D gene TRBD1, 6 bases. The CDR3 is 17 amino acids. V gave up 3 bases and J gave up 1 base, with 18 bases separating them. Germline CDR1 KGHSH, CDR2 LQKENI. The CDR3 spells CASSPIPPGQPNTEAFF. CDR3 DNA sequence: TGTGCCAGCTCACCGATTCCTCCCGGACAGCCGAACACTGAAGCTTTCTTT.

The chain links TRBV18 to TRBJ2-3, with D unclear. Deletions cut 3 bases from V and 4 bases from J, with 8 bases between. This CDR3 has 13 amino acids. Germline V lookup: CDR1 KGHSH, CDR2 LQKENI. The CDR3 spells CASSPTLPDTQYF. The CDR3 region has the DNA TGTGCCAGCTCACCCACCTTACCAGATACGCAGTATTTT.

Only one count was recorded for this clone. The chain has TRBV19 and TRBJ1-2; possible D gene TRBD1, 5 bases. Germline lookup yields CDR1 LNHDA and CDR2 SQIVND (reference sequence). With 4 bases removed from V and 8 bases from J, the gap between germline ends came to 11 bases. The CDR3 is made up of 12 amino acids. The CDR3 region has the DNA TGTGCCAGTAGTACCAGGGATCGCGGCTACACCTTC. This encodes CASSTRDRGYTF.

This clone was found once. The chain has TRBV18 and TRBJ2-7; weak D call: TRBD2 (5 bases). The germline V gene has CDR1 KGHSH and CDR2 LQKENI. V lost 3 bases and J lost 2, with 17 bases in between. This CDR3 region has 16 residues. In DNA, the CDR3 is TGTGCCAGCTCACCTACCCTAGCTGGTTCAACCTACGAGCAGTACTTC. Translating it yields CASSPTLAGSTYEQYF.

This chain joins TRBV19 and TRBJ1-2; D not resolved. V shed 3 bases and J shed 8 bases, with 10 bases lying between them. The CDR3 runs 12 residues. CDR1 and CDR2 from the germline V gene are LNHDA and SQIVND (reference sequence). The CDR3 sequence is CASSISVGGYTF. CDR3 DNA: TGTGCCAGTAGTATTTCAGTCGGGGGCTACACCTTC.

The chain couples TRBV19 to TRBJ1-1; possibly TRBD1 for D (5 bases). The CDR3 runs to 12 residues. In germline, CDR1 is LNHDA, CDR2 SQIVND (reference sequence). V dropped 1 base and J dropped 5 bases, with 5 bases sitting between them. CDR3 in DNA: TGTGCCAGTAGTATAGGACAGACTGAAGCTTTCTTT. This sequence encodes CASSIGQTEAFF.

This chain connects TRBV19 to TRBJ2-1; 9 nucleotides line up with TRBD2. The CDR3 totals 15 residues. In germline, CDR1 is LNHDA, CDR2 SQIVND (reference sequence). Trimming cost V 1 base and J 3 bases; bases outside gene matches: 1. The CDR3 region is CASSIGGRVYNEQFF. CDR3 in DNA: TGTGCCAGTAGTATAGGCGGGAGGGTCTACAATGAGCAGTTCTTC.

V gene TRBV28 combines with J gene TRBJ2-1, with D perhaps matching TRBD2 (5 bases). This CDR3 has 12 residues. Germline V lookup: CDR1 MDHEN, CDR2 SYDVKM. V lost 5 bases and J 8 bases, leaving 10 bases between the germline ends. CDR3 protein: CASSPPRDEQFF. CDR3 sequence (DNA): TGTGCCAGCAGTCCTCCGAGGGATGAGCAGTTCTTC.

Here the CDR3 DNA reads TGCAGCGCCCGAGGGGGGGACGGATATGGGGAGACCCAGTACTTC. The encoded protein is CSARGGDGYGETQYF. V gene TRBV29-1 combines with J gene TRBJ2-5, with a weak D call TRBD2 (7 bases). The V gene lost 7 bases and the J gene lost 5 bases, with 23 bases spanning the gap. Germline CDR1 reads SQVTM; CDR2 reads ANQGSEA. This CDR3 is built from 15 residues. The whole variable domain, remainder taken from reference TRBV29-1 and TRBJ2-5, is SAVISQKPSRDICQRGTSLTIQCQVDSQVTMMFWYRQQPGQSLTLIATANQGSEATYESGFVIDKFPISRPNLTFSTLTVSNMSPEDSSIYLCSARGGDGYGETQYFGPGTRLLVL.

This chain uses TRBV2 with TRBJ2-1, with D possibly matching TRBD2 (5 bases). The CDR3 totals 14 residues. Trimming took 7 bases from V and 6 from J, leaving 16 bases between them. Per the germline V gene, CDR1 is SNHLY and CDR2 is FYNNEI. The CDR3 reads CASTEGGPSNEQFF. The CDR3 DNA reads TGTGCCAGCACCGAGGGTGGACCATCCAATGAGCAGTTCTTC. The whole variable domain, filled in from reference TRBV2 and TRBJ2-1, reads EPEVTQTPSHQVTQMGQEVILRCVPISNHLYFYWYRQILGQKVEFLVSFYNNEISEKSEIFDDQFSVERPDGSNFTLKIRSTKLEDSAMYFCASTEGGPSNEQFFGPGTRLTVL.